The 11 T cell receptor beta chains below all came from one sample that was sequenced in a study of T-cell memory formation after mild COVID-19. Using its own MiXCR run on the 5' RACE reads, TCRdb lists one record per CDR3 protein. The sample has about 150,000 distinct CDR3 sequences, about 15% seen once; the top ten hold over 12%. The sequenced sample was PBMCs or a T cell subset sorted from them (not recorded which). The receptors were sampled from an adult woman who had mild COVID-19 (a few samples of this study predate the infection). Cell type and time point are not known.

This clonotype has more than one count but fewer than ten. The genes are TRBV12-3 or TRBV12-4 and TRBJ2-7, with 11 bases matching TRBD1. This CDR3 has 15 amino acids. V was pared by 3 bases and J by 6 bases, with 7 bases of the junction left unmatched. Here the CDR3 reads CASSFRTGGISEQYF. The CDR3 DNA is TGTGCCAGCAGTTTCCGGACAGGGGGCATCTCCGAGCAGTACTTC.

The table lists this clonotype with a few counts. The gene calls are TRBV6-2 or TRBV6-3 and TRBJ2-7; D is possibly TRBD2 (6 bases). CDR3 size: 13 residues. Germline CDR1 MNHEY, CDR2 SVGEGT. The V gene lost 7 bases and the J gene lost 7 bases, with 17 bases spanning the gap. The CDR3 spells CASTYGGPREQYF. CDR3 DNA: TGTGCCAGCACCTATGGAGGGCCGAGGGAGCAGTACTTC.

The chain is built from TRBV24-1 and TRBJ2-1; a possible D gene is TRBD1 (5 bases). Germline CDR1 KGHDR, CDR2 SFDVKD. The CDR3 runs to 15 residues. V was pared by 4 bases and J by 2 bases, with 11 bases between. The CDR3 is CATSEGLVAYNEQFF. The CDR3 coding sequence is TGTGCCACCAGTGAGGGGCTAGTCGCCTACAATGAGCAGTTCTTC.

This clonotype was picked up a small number of times. The chain joins TRBV7-8 to TRBJ2-7, with 7 bases fitting TRBD2. The CDR3 totals 14 residues. CDR1 is SGHVS and CDR2 is FQNEAQ in the germline V gene. V trimming: 3 bases; J trimming: 2 bases; junction bases outside the gene matches: 4. In DNA, the CDR3 is TGTGCCAGCAGCTTCAGCGGGATGACCTACGAGCAGTACTTC. Translating gives CASSFSGMTYEQYF.

There are a few counts of this clonotype. This chain joins TRBV5-1 and TRBJ1-4; TRBD1 matches 9 bases. The CDR3 runs 15 residues. CDR1 and CDR2 (germline): SGHRS, YFSETQ. Trimming took 1 base from V and 5 from J; bases not matched to a gene: 3. Written as DNA, the CDR3 is TGCGCCAGCAGCTTGTCGGGACAGGGAAATGAAAAACTGTTTTTT. This codes for CASSLSGQGNEKLFF.

This clonotype was observed a few times. This CDR3 reads CSAKSDQVYEQYF. The DNA for the CDR3 is TGCAGTGCTAAATCCGACCAGGTTTACGAGCAGTACTTC. The chain employs TRBV20-1 and TRBJ2-7; D is unclear. The CDR3 length is 13 residues. Trimming took 4 bases from V and 4 from J, leaving 14 bases between them. Germline V CDR1 and CDR2: DFQATT, SNEGSKA (reference sequence).

This clonotype occurred a few times. V is TRBV27 and J is TRBJ1-1; D may be TRBD1 (6 bases). V was trimmed by 2 bases and J by 4 bases, leaving 11 bases between them. CDR3 size: 14 residues. In germline, CDR1 is MNHEY, CDR2 SMNVEV (reference sequence). CDR3 region: CASSLLGAGTEAFF. DNA for the CDR3: TGTGCCAGCAGTTTACTGGGGGCGGGCACTGAAGCTTTCTTT.

The chain couples TRBV7-2 to TRBJ2-3, with 12 positions matching TRBD2. The CDR3 totals 19 residues. Trimming cost V 2 bases and J 4 bases; bases outside gene matches: 13. Looked up from germline, CDR1 is SGHTA and CDR2 is FQGNSA. The CDR3 DNA reads TGTGCCAGCAGCTTACCGCCAGCTAGCGGGGGGGCCTTGGCAGATACGCAGTATTTT. This encodes CASSLPPASGGALADTQYF.

The J gene is TRBJ2-7, the V gene TRBV3-1; possibly TRBD2 for D (6 bases). This CDR3 has 15 amino acids. CDR1 is LGHDT, CDR2 YNNKEL, per germline (reference sequence). Trimming left V 4 bases short and J 4 bases short, with 17 bases between. The CDR3 loop reads CASSPRGGAQYEQYF. The CDR3 nucleotides are TGTGCCAGCAGCCCCCGGGGAGGAGCCCAGTACGAGCAGTACTTC.

This clonotype was picked up a small number of times. This chain links TRBV25-1 with TRBJ1-4; D unclear. The germline V gene encodes CDR1 MGHDK and CDR2 SYGVNS. Trimming left V 3 bases short and J 1 base short, with 18 bases between. The CDR3 is made up of 18 amino acids. The CDR3, as DNA: TGTGCCAGCAGTGATGTCGGAAGCGGGCCTGGAACTAATGAAAAACTGTTTTTT. Protein product: CASSDVGSGPGTNEKLFF.

On this clonotype itself: The final CDR3 position lacks the conserved phenylalanine or tryptophan, pointing to a likely read error. The genes are TRBV7-9 and TRBJ2-7, with 10 bases identical to TRBD1. Trimming cost V 1 base and J 7 bases; bases outside gene matches: 7. The CDR3 loop spans 15 amino acids. Looked up from germline, CDR1 is SEHNR and CDR2 is FQNEAQ (reference sequence). The CDR3 is CASSLGQGAHMEQYL. CDR3 sequence (DNA): TGTGCCAGCAGCTTAGGACAGGGGGCTCATATGGAGCAGTACTTA.